The following is a T cell receptor beta chain sequence with its context. It lacks a known antigen. One base away there is no much larger clone; base qualities are not given. During the collection period, no infections or other immune events were recorded for the healthy donors. Time-dependent variance in a beta-binomial model of T-cell clone differential abundance was calibrated using healthy-donor blood repertoires as a training cohort. The training cohort comprised approximately 10 healthy donors, 3 female and 7 male. Donor ages ranged from about 25 to 64 years, with an average of roughly 47 years. Whole blood, obtained from a commercial supplier, was collected from each healthy donor at three time points spaced around two weeks apart. For immunosequencing, genomic DNA was extracted from whole blood that had not been sorted. These data belong to a study of identifying expanded T cells in peripheral blood (dated by TCRdb to the late 2010s). As for the study more broadly: Four technical replicates, made by sequencing separate aliquots from the same pool of genomic DNA, were compared pairwise.

As encoded in the germline V gene, CDR1 is SGHTS while CDR2 is YDEGEE. From the cysteine up to the phenylalanine, the CDR3 has a length of 13 residues. The kept DNA is CDR3 alone, 39 bases in frame from the first base. Trimming costs V 6 bases and J 6 bases, and their ends lie 13 bases apart. The immunoSEQ Assay, which uses bias-controlled multiplex PCR amplification of genomic DNA, was used to profile TCRbeta CDR3 regions. The authors processed their data as follows. To quantify the absolute abundance of each unique TCRbeta CDR3 region, the sequences were collapsed and filtered. Differential abundance was tested with a binomial (Fisher-equivalent) model and with a beta-binomial model adding time-dependent variance fitted from healthy donors. Clones with fewer than 5 combined templates were excluded, and clones with Benjamini-Hochberg FDR below 0.01 were called differentially abundant. The form v = (b*log(k)+a)^2 was used to model beta-binomial variance as a function of total template count across the two samples. As stored in TCRdb, this immuneACCESS dataset retains in-frame rearrangements with V and J assigned. A fraction of the clones does not appear; measured against another copy, unresolved V genes explain less than half of the discrepancy, and the remainder lacks a known reason. V, J and clone size are those of that table, while D and trimming were read from the DNA. Counted in this sample were about 110,000 clones; about 85% of them appeared once. Together, the top ten hold under 9% of the sample.

Overall results and qualifications from the work: The binomial model flagged about 1.3 differentially abundant clones between technical replicates but 15 to 17 over around two weeks and 19 over roughly 4 weeks. In all healthy donors, the variance in clone template counts between samples taken roughly two weeks apart rose significantly as total template count increased. The authors expected that biological variance in healthy repertoires might rise further over much longer intervals, such as months to years. Across all healthy-donor time intervals, the beta-binomial model significantly cut both the number of clones called differentially abundant and the false-positive rate.

Sequencing input: blood. The receptor comes from a person aged 18 to 75 in good health. The rearrangement combines TRBV5-8 with TRBJ2-1; the D gene remains uncertain. The DNA sequence is TGTGCCAGCACCCGTCGGCGGCCCAATGAGCAGTTCTTC. Translated, this is CASTRRRPNEQFF.